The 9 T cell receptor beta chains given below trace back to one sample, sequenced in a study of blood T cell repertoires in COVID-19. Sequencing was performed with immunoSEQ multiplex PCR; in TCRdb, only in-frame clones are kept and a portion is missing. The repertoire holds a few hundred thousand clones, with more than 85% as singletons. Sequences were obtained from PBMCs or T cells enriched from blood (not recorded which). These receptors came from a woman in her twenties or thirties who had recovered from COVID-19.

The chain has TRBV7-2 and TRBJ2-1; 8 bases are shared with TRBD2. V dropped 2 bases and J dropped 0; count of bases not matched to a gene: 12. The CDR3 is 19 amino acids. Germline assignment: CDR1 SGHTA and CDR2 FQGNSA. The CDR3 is CASSLRPAGEGSSYNEQFF. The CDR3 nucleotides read TGTGCCAGCAGCTTACGTCCAGCGGGAGAGGGGAGCTCCTACAATGAGCAGTTCTTC.

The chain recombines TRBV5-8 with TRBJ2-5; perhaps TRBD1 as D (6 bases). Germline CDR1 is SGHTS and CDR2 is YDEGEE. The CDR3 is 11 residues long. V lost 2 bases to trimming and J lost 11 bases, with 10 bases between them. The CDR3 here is CASSFQGIQYF. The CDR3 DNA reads TGTGCCAGCAGCTTCCAGGGGATTCAGTACTTC.

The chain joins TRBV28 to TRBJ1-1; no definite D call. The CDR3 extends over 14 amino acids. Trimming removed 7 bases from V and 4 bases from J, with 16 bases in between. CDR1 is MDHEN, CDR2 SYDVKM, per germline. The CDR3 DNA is TGTGCCAGCATTAGATCGTCGCAAGTCACTGAAGCTTTCTTT. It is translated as CASIRSSQVTEAFF.

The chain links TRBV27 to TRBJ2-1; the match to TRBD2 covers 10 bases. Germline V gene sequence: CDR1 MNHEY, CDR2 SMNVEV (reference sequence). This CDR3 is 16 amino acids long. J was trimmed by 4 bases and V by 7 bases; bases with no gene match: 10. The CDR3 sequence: CASTSITSGIYNEQFF. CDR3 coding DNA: TGTGCCAGCACCTCCATCACTAGCGGGATATACAATGAGCAGTTCTTC.

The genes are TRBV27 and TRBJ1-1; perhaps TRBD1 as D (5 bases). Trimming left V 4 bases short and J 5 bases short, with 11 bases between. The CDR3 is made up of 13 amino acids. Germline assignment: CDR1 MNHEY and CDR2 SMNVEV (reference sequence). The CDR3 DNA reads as TGTGCCAGCAGTTACCAGGGTGGAACTGAAGCTTTCTTT. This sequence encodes CASSYQGGTEAFF.

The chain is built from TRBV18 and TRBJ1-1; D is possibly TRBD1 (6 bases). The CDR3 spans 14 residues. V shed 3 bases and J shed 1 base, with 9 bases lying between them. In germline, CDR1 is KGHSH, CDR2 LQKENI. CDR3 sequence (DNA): TGTGCCAGCTCACCCAGGGACACGAACACTGAAGCTTTCTTT. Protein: CASSPRDTNTEAFF.

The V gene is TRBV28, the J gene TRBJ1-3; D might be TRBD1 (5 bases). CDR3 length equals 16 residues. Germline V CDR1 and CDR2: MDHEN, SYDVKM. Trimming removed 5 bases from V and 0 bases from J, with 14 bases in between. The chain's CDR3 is CASSDTGTISGNTIYF. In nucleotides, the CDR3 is TGTGCCAGCAGTGACACCGGGACTATCTCTGGAAACACCATATATTTT.

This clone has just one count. The DNA for the CDR3 is TGTGCCACCAGTGAGAAAGACAGTGATCAAGAGACCCAGTACTTC. Translating gives CATSEKDSDQETQYF. V and J are TRBV24-1 and TRBJ2-5, with TRBD1 as a possible D gene (5 bases). Trimming took 4 bases from V and 2 from J, leaving 13 bases between them. The CDR3 extends over 15 amino acids. In germline, CDR1 is KGHDR, CDR2 SFDVKD.

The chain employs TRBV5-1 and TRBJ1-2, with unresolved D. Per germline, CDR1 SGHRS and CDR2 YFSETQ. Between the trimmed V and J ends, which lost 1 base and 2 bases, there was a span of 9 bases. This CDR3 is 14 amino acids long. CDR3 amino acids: CASSLLPENYGYTF. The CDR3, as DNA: TGCGCCAGCAGCTTGCTCCCGGAGAACTATGGCTACACCTTC.